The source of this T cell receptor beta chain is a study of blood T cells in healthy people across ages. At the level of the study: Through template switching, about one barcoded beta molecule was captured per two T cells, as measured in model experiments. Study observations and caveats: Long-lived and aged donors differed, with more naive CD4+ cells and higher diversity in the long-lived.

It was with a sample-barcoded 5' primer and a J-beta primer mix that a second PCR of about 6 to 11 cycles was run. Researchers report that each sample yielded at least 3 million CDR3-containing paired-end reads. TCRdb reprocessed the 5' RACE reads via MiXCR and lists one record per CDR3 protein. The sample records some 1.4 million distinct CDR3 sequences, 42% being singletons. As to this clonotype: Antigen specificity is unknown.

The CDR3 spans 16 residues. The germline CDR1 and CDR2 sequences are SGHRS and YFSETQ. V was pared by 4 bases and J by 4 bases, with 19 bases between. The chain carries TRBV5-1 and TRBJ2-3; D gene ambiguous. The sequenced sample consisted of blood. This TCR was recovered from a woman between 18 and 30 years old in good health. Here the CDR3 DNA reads TGCGCCAGCAGCCCCCATGTCATCTCTCGAGCAGATACGCAGTATTTT. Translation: CASSPHVISRADTQYF.